Sequencing of this TCR beta chain was carried out in a study of identical twins. Study-level results: Insertions were fewer in abundant cord blood beta clonotypes, whereas memory repertoires showed none of this pattern.

Germline V gene sequence: CDR1 MNHEY, CDR2 SMNVEV (reference sequence). V was cut by 6 bases and J by 0 bases, with 15 bases left in between. This CDR3 has 15 residues. On this clonotype itself: Its target is not known.

Template switching introduced a universal primer site, and the cDNA bore unique molecular identifiers. MiXCR, run by TCRdb on the 5' RACE reads, gives a single entry per CDR3 protein. Of hundreds of thousands of distinct CDR3 sequences listed, 8% to 9% were seen once; the top ten hold around 0.98%. These data also featured in a second study, about yellow fever vaccine responses in identical twins.

Sequenced: PBMCs. This TCR was sampled from a woman aged 18-29 years in good health. The chain uses TRBV27 and TRBJ2-7; D is ambiguous. The CDR3 spells CASRPNWRSSYEQYF. The CDR3 bases are TGTGCCAGCAGACCAAACTGGCGTAGCTCCTACGAGCAGTACTTC.